A selection of T cell receptor beta chains follows, all from one sample in a study of PD-L1 blockade in urothelial cancer. Assay: immunoSEQ multiplex PCR; the TCRdb copy retains only in-frame clones and omits some. The top ten hold around 9.3% of the sample, which has 35,000 to 45,000 clones, roughly a third seen once. The material was tumor tissue, obtained before atezolizumab (anti-PD-L1) treatment. The receptors here all came from a man aged 60 to 75 with urothelial cancer. Both conserved end residues are part of each CDR3. The order of the fields is V gene, D gene, J gene, clone size, CDR3 DNA, CDR3 protein. D genes are given only for firm matches. A row's size may be missing; if present it is once, few, many or a size class.

v_call: TRBV19
d_call: NA
j_call: TRBJ1-3
clone_size: NA
cdr3_nt: TGTGCCAGTAGTACCCGACCGCATCCCTCTGGAAACACCATATATTTT
cdr3_aa: CASSTRPHPSGNTIYF

v_call: TRBV14
d_call: NA
j_call: TRBJ1-1
clone_size: once
cdr3_nt: TGTGCCAGCGGTCGACAGGCCTACACTGAAGCTTTCTTT
cdr3_aa: CASGRQAYTEAFF

v_call: TRBV9
d_call: NA
j_call: TRBJ2-7
clone_size: NA
cdr3_nt: TGTGCCAGCAGCGTAGATGGGGGCCACGAGCAGTACTTC
cdr3_aa: CASSVDGGHEQYF

v_call: TRBV29-1
d_call: NA
j_call: TRBJ1-4
clone_size: few
cdr3_nt: TGCAGCGTTGGAGGGGAGAACGGTGAAAAACTGTTTTTT
cdr3_aa: CSVGGENGEKLFF

v_call: TRBV10-1
d_call: NA
j_call: TRBJ2-5
clone_size: NA
cdr3_nt: TGCGCCAGCAGCGATCAAGAGACCCAGTACTTC
cdr3_aa: CASSDQETQYF

v_call: TRBV9
d_call: NA
j_call: TRBJ2-7
clone_size: few
cdr3_nt: TGTGCCAGCAGCCTCGGGGAGAGTCGCTCCTACGAGCAGTACTTC
cdr3_aa: CASSLGESRSYEQYF

v_call: TRBV29-1
d_call: NA
j_call: TRBJ1-3
clone_size: NA
cdr3_nt: TGCAGCGCCGGAGGCACCGGCTCTGGAAACACCATATATTTT
cdr3_aa: CSAGGTGSGNTIYF

v_call: TRBV6-8
d_call: TRBD2
j_call: TRBJ2-1
clone_size: few
cdr3_nt: TGTGCCAGCAGCGACGGGGCTAGCGGGTACAATGAGCAGTTCTTC
cdr3_aa: CASSDGASGYNEQFF

v_call: TRBV9
d_call: NA
j_call: TRBJ2-2
clone_size: NA
cdr3_nt: TGTGCCAGCAGCGTAGCCCCAGGGGTGAGCGGGGAGCTGTTTTTT
cdr3_aa: CASSVAPGVSGELFF

v_call: TRBV19
d_call: NA
j_call: TRBJ1-2
clone_size: once
cdr3_nt: TGTGCCAGTAGTATAGACCGAGACGCTATCTATGGCTACACCTTC
cdr3_aa: CASSIDRDAIYGYTF

v_call: TRBV30
d_call: TRBD2
j_call: TRBJ2-7
clone_size: NA
cdr3_nt: TGTGCCTGGAGTGATAATGGGAGGGTCACGTACTTC
cdr3_aa: CAWSDNGRVTYF

v_call: TRBV6-8
d_call: TRBD2
j_call: TRBJ2-5
clone_size: few
cdr3_nt: TGTGCCAGCAGTTACTCGACGGTCGAGCGGGGGACTGTAGAGACCCAGTACTTC
cdr3_aa: CASSYSTVERGTVETQYF

v_call: TRBV14
d_call: NA
j_call: TRBJ2-5
clone_size: NA
cdr3_nt: TGTGCCAGCAGCCAAGCCAGGTTTACGGAGACCCAGTACTTC
cdr3_aa: CASSQARFTETQYF

v_call: TRBV5-1
d_call: TRBD1
j_call: TRBJ1-2
clone_size: NA
cdr3_nt: TGCGCCAGCAGCTACAGGCCCGACAGGGGGGATGGCTACACCTTC
cdr3_aa: CASSYRPDRGDGYTF

v_call: TRBV25-1
d_call: NA
j_call: TRBJ2-7
clone_size: NA
cdr3_nt: TGTGCCAGCAGCATGGGGGGGGCCTCCTACGAGCAGTACTTC
cdr3_aa: CASSMGGASYEQYF

v_call: TRBV11-3
d_call: NA
j_call: TRBJ2-1
clone_size: many
cdr3_nt: TGTGCCAGCAGCCCCGGGACGGGTATCGATGAGCAGTTCTTC
cdr3_aa: CASSPGTGIDEQFF

v_call: TRBV5-1
d_call: NA
j_call: TRBJ1-1
clone_size: NA
cdr3_nt: TGCGCCAGCAGCTTGGGCCGGGTTGGCACTGAAGCTTTCTTT
cdr3_aa: CASSLGRVGTEAFF

v_call: TRBV6-8
d_call: TRBD2
j_call: TRBJ2-3
clone_size: NA
cdr3_nt: TGTGCCAGCAGTTTGATGGGACTAGCCAAAGATACGCAGTATTTT
cdr3_aa: CASSLMGLAKDTQYF

v_call: TRBV6-8
d_call: NA
j_call: TRBJ2-3
clone_size: NA
cdr3_nt: TGTGCCAGCAATTCGTATCGAACTGCCGATACGCAGTATTTT
cdr3_aa: CASNSYRTADTQYF

v_call: TRBV6-8
d_call: NA
j_call: TRBJ1-5
clone_size: few
cdr3_nt: TGTGCCAGCAGGACAGTTTCCTATCAGCCCCAGCATTTT
cdr3_aa: CASRTVSYQPQHF

v_call: TRBV6-8
d_call: TRBD2
j_call: TRBJ2-1
clone_size: few
cdr3_nt: TGTGCCAGCAGTGAGATAGCCCTAGCGGGAAAATCCAATGAGCAGTTCTTC
cdr3_aa: CASSEIALAGKSNEQFF

v_call: TRBV19
d_call: NA
j_call: TRBJ2-1
clone_size: few
cdr3_nt: TGTGCCAGTAGTATAGGGGCACCTCTAGGGAATGAGCAGTTCTTC
cdr3_aa: CASSIGAPLGNEQFF

v_call: TRBV28
d_call: TRBD2
j_call: TRBJ2-1
clone_size: NA
cdr3_nt: TGTGCCAGCAGTTTATATTTCGCTAGCGGGACGGGTGAGCAGTTCTTC
cdr3_aa: CASSLYFASGTGEQFF

v_call: TRBV10-2
d_call: NA
j_call: TRBJ2-5
clone_size: few
cdr3_nt: TGCGCCAGCAGAGGACAAAGCCAAGAGACCCAGTACTTC
cdr3_aa: CASRGQSQETQYF

v_call: TRBV19
d_call: NA
j_call: TRBJ1-2
clone_size: NA
cdr3_nt: TGTGCCAGTAGTATAGATCAGGGATACGGCTACACCTTC
cdr3_aa: CASSIDQGYGYTF

v_call: TRBV5-1
d_call: TRBD1
j_call: TRBJ2-2
clone_size: NA
cdr3_nt: TGCGCCAGCTCGGGACAGGGGCACACCGGGGAGCTGTTTTTT
cdr3_aa: CASSGQGHTGELFF

v_call: TRBV30
d_call: TRBD1
j_call: TRBJ1-5
clone_size: NA
cdr3_nt: TGTGCCTGGAGTCCACAGGGGGATCAGCCCCAGCATTTT
cdr3_aa: CAWSPQGDQPQHF

v_call: TRBV19
d_call: TRBD1
j_call: TRBJ2-7
clone_size: NA
cdr3_nt: TGTGCCAGTAGTACCGGGACAGGGGGGAACGAGCAGTACTTC
cdr3_aa: CASSTGTGGNEQYF

v_call: TRBV11-3
d_call: TRBD2
j_call: TRBJ2-5
clone_size: many
cdr3_nt: TGTGCCAGCAGCTTTCCACCCGGGACTAGCGGGGGGGTAGAGACCCAGTACTTC
cdr3_aa: CASSFPPGTSGGVETQYF

v_call: TRBV11-3
d_call: NA
j_call: TRBJ2-3
clone_size: many
cdr3_nt: TGTGCCAGCAGCTTGGACTACTTCACAGATACGCAGTATTTT
cdr3_aa: CASSLDYFTDTQYF

v_call: TRBV6-7
d_call: NA
j_call: TRBJ2-7
clone_size: NA
cdr3_nt: TGTGCCAGCAGTGAAGGGGGGGCGGTAGAGCAGTACTTC
cdr3_aa: CASSEGGAVEQYF

v_call: TRBV7-1
d_call: TRBD1
j_call: TRBJ2-5
clone_size: many
cdr3_nt: TGTGCCAGCAGCCTCCGGACAGGGGAGACCCAGTACTTC
cdr3_aa: CASSLRTGETQYF

v_call: TRBV28
d_call: NA
j_call: TRBJ1-2
clone_size: NA
cdr3_nt: TGTGCCAGCAGTTTAATCCAAGCGGGCTACACCTTC
cdr3_aa: CASSLIQAGYTF

v_call: TRBV11-3
d_call: TRBD2
j_call: TRBJ2-7
clone_size: few
cdr3_nt: TGTGCCAGCAGCTTAGAAGCGGGGCTAATTACCCACGAGCAGTACTTC
cdr3_aa: CASSLEAGLITHEQYF

v_call: TRBV6-8
d_call: TRBD1
j_call: TRBJ1-2
clone_size: NA
cdr3_nt: TGTGCCAGTGAAGGACAGGGGGCCGGAGGCTACACCTTC
cdr3_aa: CASEGQGAGGYTF

v_call: TRBV9
d_call: TRBD2
j_call: TRBJ2-5
clone_size: NA
cdr3_nt: TGTGCCAGCAGCGCCGTAGCGGGGAACCAAGAGACCCAGTACTTC
cdr3_aa: CASSAVAGNQETQYF

v_call: TRBV6-8
d_call: NA
j_call: TRBJ2-3
clone_size: NA
cdr3_nt: TGTGCCACCGTCATAGGGGGTTCCACAGATACGCAGTATTTT
cdr3_aa: CATVIGGSTDTQYF

v_call: TRBV6-8
d_call: NA
j_call: TRBJ1-1
clone_size: many
cdr3_nt: TGTGCCAGCAAAGGGGCCCAGGGGAGTACTGAAGCTTTCTTT
cdr3_aa: CASKGAQGSTEAFF

v_call: TRBV6-8
d_call: NA
j_call: TRBJ2-7
clone_size: NA
cdr3_nt: TGTGCCAGCAGTAAAACCGGGACGGCCTCCTACGAGCAGTACTTC
cdr3_aa: CASSKTGTASYEQYF

v_call: TRBV30
d_call: NA
j_call: TRBJ2-2
clone_size: NA
cdr3_nt: TGTGCCTGGAAGGGGGGTGTGAACACCGGGGAGCTGTTTTTT
cdr3_aa: CAWKGGVNTGELFF

v_call: TRBV10-3
d_call: TRBD1
j_call: TRBJ1-1
clone_size: few
cdr3_nt: TGTGCCAACAAACCCGGGACAGGCTTCACTGAAGCTTTCTTT
cdr3_aa: CANKPGTGFTEAFF